The 31 T cell receptor beta chains reported below all come from one sample, sequenced in a study of blood T cell repertoires in COVID-19. Sequencing used immunoSEQ multiplex PCR; TCRdb keeps in-frame clones, though not all of them. The sample carries 130,000 or so clones, 88% recorded once. The sample comprised peripheral blood. Every receptor here comes from a human donor with COVID-19, enrolled during active disease. The donor label of this sample is uncertain.

This rearrangement joins TRBV5-1 to TRBJ2-1, with 9 bases that match TRBD1. CDR3 length equals 16 residues. V lost 2 bases and J lost 6; bases outside the gene matches: 9. The V gene's germline CDR1 is SGHRS and CDR2 YFSETQ. The CDR3 region is CASSLPGTGFFNEQFF. Written as DNA, the CDR3 is TGCGCCAGCAGCTTACCAGGGACAGGGTTTTTCAATGAGCAGTTCTTC.

This sequence joins TRBV7-9 and TRBJ2-1, with TRBD2 matching 9 bases. J gave up 5 bases and V 1 base, and 0 bases lay outside the gene matches. The CDR3 is 14 residues long. Per the germline V gene, CDR1 is SEHNR and CDR2 is FQNEAQ (reference sequence). CDR3 sequence: CASSLVAGDNEQFF. As DNA, the CDR3 is TGTGCCAGCAGCTTAGTAGCGGGAGACAATGAGCAGTTCTTC.

V gene TRBV13 combines with J gene TRBJ2-3, with D uncertain. With 8 bases removed from V and 4 bases from J, the gap between germline ends came to 13 bases. The CDR3 is 13 residues long. Germline lookup yields CDR1 PRHDT and CDR2 FYEKMQ (reference sequence). The CDR3 region has the DNA TGTGCCAGCTTTAGAGTAGCCCCAGATACGCAGTATTTT. Its protein is CASFRVAPDTQYF.

The chain links TRBV25-1 to TRBJ2-1; 10 bases are a match to TRBD1. Germline V gene lookup returns CDR1 MGHDK and CDR2 SYGVNS. The CDR3 has 16 amino acids. V shed 6 bases, J shed 2 bases, and the junction held 7 bases outside the gene matches. CDR3 protein: CASSPTGTGAYNEQFF. CDR3 in DNA: TGTGCCAGCAGCCCCACCGGGACAGGGGCCTACAATGAGCAGTTCTTC.

The chain links TRBV11-2 to TRBJ2-1, with D perhaps matching TRBD2 (5 bases). Germline values: CDR1 SGHAT, CDR2 FQNNGV. The CDR3 loop spans 16 amino acids. Between the trimmed V and J ends, which lost 6 bases and 0 bases, there was a span of 15 bases. CDR3 loop: CASRRPRGTSYNEQFF. The CDR3 DNA is TGTGCCAGCAGAAGACCTCGGGGTACCTCCTACAATGAGCAGTTCTTC.

This chain uses TRBV7-3 with TRBJ2-1; weak D call: TRBD1 (5 bases). Germline CDR1 is SGHTA and CDR2 is FQGTGA. V dropped 1 base and J dropped 1 base, with 8 bases sitting between them. The CDR3 loop spans 15 amino acids. The CDR3 spells CASSLSQGSYNEQFF. CDR3 bases: TGTGCCAGCAGCTTAAGCCAGGGATCCTACAATGAGCAGTTCTTC. The complete variable domain, with remaining parts taken from reference TRBV7-3 and TRBJ2-1, reads GAGVSQTPSNKVTEKGKYVELRCDPISGHTALYWYRQSLGQGPEFLIYFQGTGAADDSGLPNDRFFAVRPEGSVSTLKIQRTERGDSAVYLCASSLSQGSYNEQFFGPGTRLTVL.

The CDR3 protein is CASSLEGGTYNEQFF. CDR3 coding DNA: TGTGCCAGCAGCTTAGAAGGCGGGACTTACAATGAGCAGTTCTTC. The V gene is TRBV11-2, the J gene TRBJ2-1; a weak D match, TRBD2 (6 bases). The CDR3 runs 15 residues. CDR1 SGHAT and CDR2 FQNNGV come from the germline V gene. V gave up 0 bases and J gave up 4 bases, with 10 bases separating them.

This chain uses TRBV18 with TRBJ2-3; tentatively, D is TRBD1 (6 bases). CDR1 KGHSH and CDR2 LQKENI come from the germline V gene. The V end lost 0 bases, the J end lost 3 bases, and 10 bases lay between the germline ends. The CDR3 length is 15 residues. Written as DNA, the CDR3 is TGTGCCAGCTCACCACCGGGGCAGGGGACAGATACGCAGTATTTT. Translation: CASSPPGQGTDTQYF.

The gene calls are TRBV9 and TRBJ2-1; the match to TRBD1 covers 8 bases. Germline CDR1 is SGDLS and CDR2 is YYNGEE. The CDR3 extends over 15 amino acids. With V trimmed by 3 bases and J by 4 bases, 6 bases remained unmatched. Here the CDR3 reads CASSAGTGQYNEQFF. As DNA, the CDR3 is TGTGCCAGCAGCGCCGGGACAGGCCAGTACAATGAGCAGTTCTTC.

This clone was observed once. The chain couples TRBV11-3 to TRBJ2-1; TRBD2 aligns across 13 bases. With V trimmed by 4 bases and J by 1 base, 10 bases remained unmatched. The CDR3 totals 19 residues. Germline values: CDR1 SGHNT, CDR2 YENEEA. CDR3 coding DNA: TGTGCCAGCAGCTCCCCGGGACTAGCGGGGTGGCAGTCCTACAATGAGCAGTTCTTC. It specifies CASSSPGLAGWQSYNEQFF.

This clone was found a few times. The genes are TRBV5-6 and TRBJ2-3, with a possible D match to TRBD2 (5 bases). Trimming left V 0 bases short and J 8 bases short, with 19 bases between. The CDR3 spans 16 residues. Germline V gives CDR1 SGHDT, CDR2 YYEEEE. The CDR3 DNA sequence: TGTGCCAGCAGCTTGGTCCCGGGATTTCATGAAGGTACGCAGTATTTT. Translating gives CASSLVPGFHEGTQYF.

V and J are TRBV7-9 and TRBJ1-2; D unresolved. CDR3 length equals 16 residues. Germline CDR1 SEHNR, CDR2 FQNEAQ (reference sequence). Trimming removed 4 bases from V and 3 bases from J, with 18 bases in between. The CDR3 loop reads CASSSGGGKEHYGYTF. The CDR3 DNA sequence: TGTGCCAGCAGCTCGGGCGGAGGAAAGGAACACTATGGCTACACCTTC.

The chain uses TRBV6-5 and TRBJ1-3; D gene ambiguous. V dropped 8 bases and J dropped 0 bases, with 11 bases sitting between them. The length of the CDR3 is 14 residues. Germline CDR1 reads MNHEY; CDR2 reads SVGAGI. The CDR3 coding sequence is TGTGCCAGCCGCCGGGATCCCTCTGGAAACACCATATATTTT. It yields the protein CASRRDPSGNTIYF.

J is TRBJ1-1 and V is TRBV7-9; D uncertain. Germline V gives CDR1 SEHNR, CDR2 FQNEAQ (reference sequence). Trimming stripped 3 bases from V and 2 bases from J, with 7 bases between. CDR3 length equals 13 residues. The DNA for the CDR3 is TGTGCCAGCAGCTTCCTAGTTAACACTGAAGCTTTCTTT. This sequence encodes CASSFLVNTEAFF.

The chain combines TRBV2 with TRBJ2-1, with D possibly TRBD1 on 6 matching bases. Germline V lookup: CDR1 SNHLY, CDR2 FYNNEI. V was pared by 7 bases and J by 6 bases, with 10 bases between. This CDR3 has 12 amino acids. As DNA, the CDR3 is TGTGCCAGCATAGAAGGGGGCAATGAGCAGTTCTTC. Amino acid sequence: CASIEGGNEQFF.

The chain combines TRBV5-1 with TRBJ1-3; D may be TRBD1 (5 bases). V was shortened by 4 bases and J by 0 bases, with 11 bases between the two germline ends. This CDR3 region has 15 residues. Germline V gene sequence: CDR1 SGHRS, CDR2 YFSETQ. The CDR3 nucleotides read TGCGCCAGCAGCAGCGGGACTGACTCTGGAAACACCATATATTTT. Its translation is CASSSGTDSGNTIYF.

This chain joins TRBV19 and TRBJ2-7, with a weak D call TRBD2 (6 bases). Deletions cut 4 bases from V and 6 bases from J, with 7 bases between. CDR1 and CDR2 (germline): LNHDA, SQIVND (reference sequence). The CDR3 spans 11 residues. CDR3 in amino acids: CASSTGSEQYF. The CDR3, as DNA: TGTGCCAGTAGTACCGGGAGCGAGCAGTACTTC.

The J gene is TRBJ1-6, the V gene TRBV6-2 or TRBV6-3; TRBD1 matches 8 bases. CDR1 is MNHEY, CDR2 SVGEGT, per germline. After removal of 2 bases from V and 9 bases from J, the junction contained 3 bases not matched to a gene. The CDR3 spans 14 residues. DNA for the CDR3: TGTGCCAGCAGTTACGGACAGGGCGCTTCACCCCTCCACTTT. Amino acid sequence: CASSYGQGASPLHF.

This chain uses TRBV5-1 with TRBJ1-4, with 11 bases matching TRBD1. V dropped 5 bases and J dropped 10; count of bases not matched to a gene: 10. In germline, CDR1 is SGHRS, CDR2 YFSETQ. The CDR3 covers 15 residues. The CDR3 DNA follows: TGCGCCAGCAGACCTACGGGACAGGGGGTTAGAAAACTGTTTTTT. Encoded protein: CASRPTGQGVRKLFF.

V and J are TRBV18 and TRBJ1-2, with D unresolved. CDR1 and CDR2 (germline): KGHSH, LQKENI. This CDR3 is 14 amino acids long. Trimming shortened V by 2 bases and J by 0 bases, and 7 bases separated the two germline ends. The CDR3 DNA follows: TGTGCCAGCTCACCAGGGGAGTCTAACTATGGCTACACCTTC. It encodes CASSPGESNYGYTF.

This chain uses TRBV18 with TRBJ2-3, with 7 bases identical to TRBD1. This CDR3 contains 15 residues. The germline V gene has CDR1 KGHSH and CDR2 LQKENI. V lost 3 bases and J lost 1; bases outside the gene matches: 4. CDR3 in amino acids: CASSPGQGGTDTQYF. In DNA, the CDR3 is TGTGCCAGCTCACCCGGGCAGGGGGGCACAGATACGCAGTATTTT. The full variable domain, with the rest looked up from reference TRBV18 and TRBJ2-3, is NAGVMQNPRHLVRRRGQEARLRCSPMKGHSHVYWYRQLPEEGLKFMVYLQKENIIDESGMPKERFSAEFPKEGPSILRIQQVVRGDSAAYFCASSPGQGGTDTQYFGPGTRLTVL.

The chain has TRBV7-9 and TRBJ2-7; D possibly corresponds to TRBD2 (5 bases). V shed 1 base and J shed 0 bases, with 16 bases lying between them. The germline V gene has CDR1 SEHNR and CDR2 FQNEAQ (reference sequence). This CDR3 has 17 amino acids. The CDR3 is CASSLGRGAEASYEQYF. The CDR3 DNA reads TGTGCCAGCAGCTTAGGCCGAGGAGCGGAGGCCTCCTACGAGCAGTACTTC.

In nucleotides, the CDR3 is TGTGCCAGCAGCTTGGTAAACAGGGGTTCCAACGAGCAGTACTTC. This sequence encodes CASSLVNRGSNEQYF. The chain recombines TRBV5-5 with TRBJ2-7; 7 nucleotides align to TRBD1. The length of the CDR3 is 15 residues. Trimming removed 0 bases from V and 5 bases from J; junction bases left unmatched: 8. Germline assignment: CDR1 SGHKS and CDR2 YYEKEE (reference sequence). Complete variable domain (other parts from reference TRBV5-5 and TRBJ2-7): DAGVTQSPTHLIKTRGQQVTLRCSPISGHKSVSWYQQVLGQGPQFIFQYYEKEERGRGNFPDRFSARQFPNYSSELNVNALLLGDSALYLCASSLVNRGSNEQYFGPGTRLTVT.

The rearrangement links TRBV27 to TRBJ2-7, with 9 nucleotides matching TRBD2. V lost 6 bases to trimming and J lost 1 base; unmatched junction nucleotides: 4. This CDR3 spans 14 amino acids. In germline, CDR1 is MNHEY, CDR2 SMNVEV (reference sequence). In DNA form, the CDR3 reads TGTGCCAGCAGGGACCTAGCGGGATCCTACGAGCAGTACTTC. It is translated as CASRDLAGSYEQYF.

The chain links TRBV6-4 to TRBJ1-1, with D unclear. V gave up 4 bases and J gave up 8 bases, with 14 bases separating them. The germline V gene has CDR1 MRHNA and CDR2 SNTAGT. The CDR3 totals 13 residues. CDR3 region: CASSAQPGSEAFF. CDR3 sequence (DNA): TGTGCCAGCAGTGCCCAACCGGGGAGCGAAGCTTTCTTT.

The V gene is TRBV7-8, the J gene TRBJ2-2, with TRBD2 identical over 9 bases. The CDR3 sequence is 15 residues long. Germline loops: CDR1 SGHVS, CDR2 FQNEAQ. Trimming removed 2 bases from V and 7 bases from J; junction bases left unmatched: 5. The CDR3 spells CASSLPGLAGGELFF. CDR3 nucleotides: TGTGCCAGCAGCTTACCGGGACTAGCCGGCGGGGAGCTGTTTTTT.

This sequence joins TRBV19 and TRBJ1-3; D ambiguous. Looked up from germline, CDR1 is LNHDA and CDR2 is SQIVND (reference sequence). Trimming took 9 bases from V and 0 from J, leaving 12 bases between them. CDR3 length equals 14 residues. The DNA for the CDR3 is TGTGCCAGCATGGCAGTTACCTCTGGAAACACCATATATTTT. Translating gives CASMAVTSGNTIYF.

The chain employs TRBV28 and TRBJ2-1; 12 bases line up with TRBD2. Germline CDR1 reads MDHEN; CDR2 reads SYDVKM. There are 16 residues in the CDR3. With V trimmed by 4 bases and J by 4 bases, 5 bases remained unmatched. The CDR3, as DNA: TGTGCCAGCAGTTCTCCGGGACTAGCGGGTTACAATGAGCAGTTCTTC. Translating gives CASSSPGLAGYNEQFF.

The genes are TRBV7-9 and TRBJ1-4; TRBD1 matches 9 bases. The CDR3 totals 14 residues. V lost 5 bases and J lost 6; bases outside the gene matches: 4. Germline V gives CDR1 SEHNR, CDR2 FQNEAQ (reference sequence). This CDR3 is CASSHRDRDEKLFF. For the CDR3, the DNA is TGTGCCAGCAGCCACAGGGACAGGGATGAAAAACTGTTTTTT.

A single count supports this clone. The chain recombines TRBV5-1 with TRBJ2-7; tentatively, D is TRBD2 (5 bases). The germline V gene encodes CDR1 SGHRS and CDR2 YFSETQ. The V gene lost 7 bases and the J gene lost 5 bases, with 19 bases spanning the gap. The CDR3 contains 14 residues. The CDR3 sequence is CASQERALLDEQYF. Here the CDR3 DNA reads TGCGCCAGCCAGGAGAGGGCTTTATTGGACGAGCAGTACTTC.

This clone occurred a few times. J is TRBJ1-2 and V is TRBV28; TRBD1 is a possible D gene (6 bases). In germline, CDR1 is MDHEN, CDR2 SYDVKM. This CDR3 has 13 residues. V was trimmed by 5 bases and J by 8 bases, leaving 15 bases between them. Here the CDR3 DNA reads TGTGCCAGCAGTATCTCAGGGGTAGGGGGCTACACCTTC. As protein: CASSISGVGGYTF.